The 4 T cell receptor beta chains below were found in one sample sequenced in a study of blood T cell repertoires in COVID-19. Profiling relied on immunoSEQ multiplex PCR, and the TCRdb table lists in-frame clones only, not all of them. The repertoire holds around 320,000 clones, with more than 85% as singletons. Sequencing input: PBMCs or T cells enriched from blood (not recorded which). All receptors derive from a woman aged 30 to 39 who had been exposed to COVID-19.

CDR3 sequence: CASSKALYTGSRTEAFF. CDR3 nucleotide sequence: TGTGCCAGCAGCAAAGCGCTTTACACAGGGAGCCGCACTGAAGCTTTCTTT. The V call is TRBV21-1, the J call TRBJ1-1; no DNA check was done on the table's D call, TRBD1. TRBV21-1 is a documented pseudogene. The CDR3 covers 17 residues.

The chain is built from TRBV7-9 and TRBJ1-2; D remains ambiguous. V was cut by 2 bases and J by 4 bases, with 17 bases left in between. The CDR3 sequence is 16 residues long. CDR1 is SEHNR, CDR2 FQNEAQ, per germline (reference sequence). CDR3 DNA sequence: TGTGCCAGCAGCTTACTCAACAGCCCAGCCCCCTATGGCTACACCTTC. Encoded protein: CASSLLNSPAPYGYTF.

This sequence joins TRBV10-3 and TRBJ2-3; 8 bases line up with TRBD1. The CDR3 loop spans 14 amino acids. Germline V gives CDR1 ENHRY, CDR2 SYGVKD. J was trimmed by 5 bases and V by 6 bases; bases with no gene match: 7. CDR3 region: CAISSGTGGDTQYF. CDR3 bases: TGTGCCATCAGCTCCGGGACAGGTGGAGATACGCAGTATTTT.

This sequence joins TRBV27 and TRBJ1-2; the D is unclear. This CDR3 is 14 amino acids long. The germline V gene encodes CDR1 MNHEY and CDR2 SMNVEV (reference sequence). V lost 3 bases and J lost 4, with 12 bases in between. CDR3 amino acids: CASSFSRALYGYTF. The CDR3 DNA reads as TGTGCCAGCAGTTTTAGCAGAGCCCTCTATGGCTACACCTTC.